This entry describes one T cell receptor beta chain. This sample is part of a study of blood T cell repertoires in COVID-19. There are 16 residues in the CDR3. CDR1 and CDR2 from the germline V gene are SGDLS and YYNGEE. V shed 0 bases and J 4 bases; nucleotides not matched to a gene: 8. Here immunoSEQ multiplex PCR was the method, and the copy in TCRdb shows in-frame clones only, minus some. Among 330,000 or so clones listed, approximately 88% were seen once. The TCR originated in a man aged 25-45 years with COVID-19, enrolled during active disease. The chain joins TRBV9 to TRBJ2-5; 8 bases map to TRBD2. Sequences were obtained from peripheral blood. CDR3 amino acids: CASSVASGGWGETQYF. The CDR3 nucleotides read TGTGCCAGCAGCGTAGCTTCGGGAGGGTGGGGAGAGACCCAGTACTTC.